The 22 T cell receptor beta chains below come from one sample, sequenced in a study of blood T cell repertoires in COVID-19. The table came from immunoSEQ multiplex PCR; TCRdb's copy has only in-frame clones and leaves some out. Of roughly 430,000 clones in the sample, around 90% were seen once. The sample was PBMCs or T cells enriched from blood (not recorded which). These receptors originate from a middle-aged woman with acute COVID-19.

The J gene is TRBJ2-2, the V gene TRBV6-5; D not certain. Looked up from germline, CDR1 is MNHEY and CDR2 is SVGAGI. V was trimmed by 6 bases and J by 4 bases, leaving 9 bases between them. The CDR3 covers 13 residues. CDR3 nucleotide sequence: TGTGCCAGCAGAGTTAAGAGCACCGGGGAGCTGTTTTTT. As protein: CASRVKSTGELFF.

This chain joins TRBV5-5 and TRBJ2-6, with a weak D call TRBD2 (6 bases). V lost 4 bases to trimming and J lost 3 bases, with 14 bases between them. Germline-derived CDR1 and CDR2 are SGHKS and YYEKEE (reference sequence). The CDR3 consists of 16 residues. The CDR3 here is CASSRGEVVGANVLTF. The CDR3 region has the DNA TGTGCCAGCAGCCGAGGGGAGGTGGTTGGGGCCAACGTCCTGACTTTC.

This chain uses TRBV24-1 with TRBJ1-5; 7 bases are a match to TRBD1. The V and J ends lost 4 bases and 9 bases, in that order; junction bases with no gene match: 8. This CDR3 is 14 amino acids long. CDR1 is KGHDR and CDR2 is SFDVKD in the germline V gene. DNA for the CDR3: TGTGCCACCAGTGACCGAAGGACAGGACGGCCCCAGCATTTT. Residues: CATSDRRTGRPQHF.

The chain is built from TRBV3-1 (or the pseudogene TRBV3-2) and TRBJ2-2; the D is unclear. CDR1 and CDR2 from the germline V gene are LGHDT and YNNKEL (reference sequence). This CDR3 has 13 residues. V was trimmed by 0 bases and J by 5 bases, leaving 4 bases between them. As DNA, the CDR3 is TGTGCCAGCAGCCAAGACACAACCGGGGAGCTGTTTTTT. Amino acid sequence: CASSQDTTGELFF.

This clone was counted a single time. V gene TRBV5-1 combines with J gene TRBJ2-7, with D hard to call. The germline CDR1 and CDR2 sequences are SGHRS and YFSETQ. Trimming pared 4 bases from V and 1 base from J, leaving 12 bases between. The CDR3 contains 14 residues. The DNA for the CDR3 is TGCGCCAGCAGCGGGCAGGCCGGATCCTACGAGCAGTACTTC. This codes for CASSGQAGSYEQYF.

This chain uses TRBV24-1 with TRBJ1-4; possibly TRBD1 for D (6 bases). Looked up from germline, CDR1 is KGHDR and CDR2 is SFDVKD. This CDR3 region has 14 residues. Between the trimmed V and J ends, which lost 4 bases and 3 bases, there was a span of 8 bases. The CDR3 here is CATSDGTPNEKLFF. The CDR3 coding sequence is TGTGCCACCAGTGACGGGACACCTAATGAAAAACTGTTTTTT.

The chain recombines TRBV18 with TRBJ1-2; 9 nucleotides align to TRBD1. Trimming cost V 3 bases and J 3 bases; bases outside gene matches: 11. The CDR3 length is 17 residues. The germline CDR1 and CDR2 sequences are KGHSH and LQKENI. The CDR3 DNA reads TGTGCCAGCTCACCTGGGACTTCCGGACAGGGGTACTATGGCTACACCTTC. Translation: CASSPGTSGQGYYGYTF. Variable domain in full (rest from reference TRBV18 and TRBJ1-2): NAGVMQNPRHLVRRRGQEARLRCSPMKGHSHVYWYRQLPEEGLKFMVYLQKENIIDESGMPKERFSAEFPKEGPSILRIQQVVRGDSAAYFCASSPGTSGQGYYGYTFGSGTRLTVV.

The J gene is TRBJ2-1, the V gene TRBV5-5; 9 nucleotides match TRBD1. The CDR3 runs 15 residues. V shed 4 bases and J 4 bases; nucleotides not matched to a gene: 6. Germline loops: CDR1 SGHKS, CDR2 YYEKEE (reference sequence). This CDR3 is CASSAGQGSYNEQFF. CDR3 coding DNA: TGTGCCAGCAGCGCCGGACAGGGGTCGTACAATGAGCAGTTCTTC.

The genes are TRBV12-3 or TRBV12-4 and TRBJ1-2; unclear D gene. The CDR3 sequence is 13 residues long. V was trimmed by 4 bases and J by 4 bases, leaving 10 bases between them. The CDR3 protein is CASSYELVYGYTF. The DNA for the CDR3 is TGTGCCAGCAGTTACGAATTAGTCTATGGCTACACCTTC.

The J gene is TRBJ2-7, the V gene TRBV25-1; 10 bases are shared with TRBD2. CDR1 and CDR2 from the germline V gene are MGHDK and SYGVNS. The CDR3 spans 17 residues. The V segment lost 1 base and the J segment 2 bases; nucleotides outside the gene matches: 8. The CDR3 reads CASSESRVGLAAYEQYF. The CDR3 bases are TGTGCCAGCAGTGAATCTCGAGTAGGACTAGCGGCCTACGAGCAGTACTTC.

J is TRBJ2-2 and V is TRBV5-1; possible D gene TRBD2, 6 bases. The V gene's germline CDR1 is SGHRS and CDR2 YFSETQ. CDR3 length: 16 residues. V dropped 2 bases and J dropped 2 bases, with 13 bases sitting between them. In DNA form, the CDR3 reads TGCGCCAGCAGCTTAGGGGCGGGGATAAACACCGGGGAGCTGTTTTTT. Protein sequence: CASSLGAGINTGELFF. Variable domain in full (rest from reference TRBV5-1 and TRBJ2-2): KAGVTQTPRYLIKTRGQQVTLSCSPISGHRSVSWYQQTPGQGLQFLFEYFSETQRNKGNFPGRFSGRQFSNSRSEMNVSTLELGDSALYLCASSLGAGINTGELFFGEGSRLTVL.

The V call is TRBV7-9, the J call TRBJ2-1; 9 positions agree with TRBD2. The length of the CDR3 is 18 residues. The germline V gene has CDR1 SEHNR and CDR2 FQNEAQ (reference sequence). The V and J ends lost 1 base and 0 bases, in that order; junction bases with no gene match: 7. The CDR3 protein is CASSLGLAEVSSYNEQFF. The CDR3 nucleotides read TGTGCCAGCAGCTTAGGACTAGCGGAGGTAAGCTCCTACAATGAGCAGTTCTTC.

This chain links TRBV4-2 with TRBJ2-7; 9 bases fit TRBD2. Germline V CDR1 and CDR2: LGHNA, YNFKEQ. The CDR3 loop spans 18 amino acids. Trimming at V came to 0 bases and at J to 0 bases, leaving 9 bases not matched to a gene. The CDR3 spells CASSQDLASGVSSYEQYF. The CDR3 DNA reads as TGTGCCAGCAGCCAAGATCTCGCTAGCGGGGTGAGCTCCTACGAGCAGTACTTC.

The V and J genes are TRBV5-4 and TRBJ2-7; the match to TRBD1 covers 8 bases. V dropped 4 bases and J dropped 6; count of bases not matched to a gene: 6. CDR1 is SGHNT and CDR2 is YYREEE in the germline V gene (reference sequence). This CDR3 is built from 13 residues. The CDR3 bases are TGTGCCAGCAGCCACCCAGACAGGGGCGAGCAGTACTTC. As protein: CASSHPDRGEQYF.

The chain joins TRBV28 to TRBJ1-1, with 7 bases lining up with TRBD1. Per the germline V gene, CDR1 is MDHEN and CDR2 is SYDVKM. CDR3 size: 14 residues. After removal of 6 bases from V and 5 bases from J, the junction contained 9 bases not matched to a gene. CDR3 sequence reads: CASSPTGFGTEAFF. Here the CDR3 DNA reads TGTGCCAGCAGCCCGACAGGGTTCGGAACTGAAGCTTTCTTT.

The J gene is TRBJ1-4, the V gene TRBV3-1 (or the pseudogene TRBV3-2); tentatively, D is TRBD1 (5 bases). CDR1 LGHDT and CDR2 YNNKEL come from the germline V gene (reference sequence). V was cut by 0 bases and J by 6 bases, with 8 bases left in between. The CDR3 is 14 amino acids. The CDR3 sequence is CASSQDRVDEKLFF. In DNA, the CDR3 is TGTGCCAGCAGCCAAGACAGGGTGGATGAAAAACTGTTTTTT.

The chain recombines TRBV30 with TRBJ1-3, with D uncertain. With 3 bases removed from V and 0 bases from J, the gap between germline ends came to 15 bases. The CDR3 is 16 amino acids. Looked up from germline, CDR1 is GTSNPN and CDR2 is SVGIG (reference sequence). DNA for the CDR3: TGTGCCTGGAGGGACCTCCGCGGGCCCTCTGGAAACACCATATATTTT. Its translation is CAWRDLRGPSGNTIYF.

The chain combines TRBV6-5 with TRBJ1-5; 7 bases line up with TRBD1. This CDR3 region has 14 residues. V was pared by 10 bases and J by 4 bases, with 10 bases of the junction left unmatched. Germline V gene sequence: CDR1 MNHEY, CDR2 SVGAGI. The CDR3 sequence is CATQEQTGNQPQHF. The CDR3 coding sequence is TGTGCCACTCAAGAACAGACAGGGAATCAGCCCCAGCATTTT.

Here the CDR3 reads CSVDGYTEAFF. CDR3 nucleotides: TGCAGCGTTGACGGTTACACTGAAGCTTTCTTT. V is TRBV29-1 and J is TRBJ1-1, with D hard to call. Germline CDR1 reads SQVTM; CDR2 reads ANQGSEA. The CDR3 extends over 11 amino acids. V was clipped by 3 bases and J by 3 bases, with 5 bases between them.

The J gene is TRBJ2-2, the V gene TRBV27; 13 nucleotides match TRBD2. The V segment lost 7 bases and the J segment 3 bases; nucleotides outside the gene matches: 2. The CDR3 contains 15 residues. Germline V gene data show CDR1 as MNHEY and CDR2 as SMNVEV (reference sequence). The CDR3 region has the DNA TGTGCCAGCATGACTAGCGGGGGGCACACCGGGGAGCTGTTTTTT. This translates into CASMTSGGHTGELFF.

The V and J genes are TRBV5-6 and TRBJ2-5, with 7 positions matching TRBD1. Unmatched junction bases numbered 8, after V lost 4 bases and J lost 5 bases. The CDR3 has 14 residues. Germline CDR1 SGHDT, CDR2 YYEEEE. The CDR3 DNA is TGTGCCAGCAGCATGAGAGGGGGCGGGGAGACCCAGTACTTC. Residues: CASSMRGGGETQYF.

This chain connects TRBV7-2 to TRBJ1-1; 8 bases match TRBD1. V dropped 2 bases and J dropped 1; count of bases not matched to a gene: 3. Germline-derived CDR1 and CDR2 are SGHTA and FQGNSA. The CDR3 is 15 amino acids. The CDR3 is CASSLPRGRNTEAFF. CDR3 coding DNA: TGTGCCAGCAGCTTACCCAGGGGGCGGAACACTGAAGCTTTCTTT.